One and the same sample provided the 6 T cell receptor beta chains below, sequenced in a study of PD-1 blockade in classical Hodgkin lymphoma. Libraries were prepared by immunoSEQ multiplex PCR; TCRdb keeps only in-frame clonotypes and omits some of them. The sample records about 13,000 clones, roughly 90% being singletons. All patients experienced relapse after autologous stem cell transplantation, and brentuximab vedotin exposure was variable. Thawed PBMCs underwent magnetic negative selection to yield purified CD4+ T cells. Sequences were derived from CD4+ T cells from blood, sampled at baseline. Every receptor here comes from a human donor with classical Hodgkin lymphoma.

The CDR3 DNA sequence: TGTGCCAGCAGCGCTGGACCGACGAACAACAATGAGCAGTTCTTC. Residues: CASSAGPTNNNEQFF. The chain is built from TRBV9 and TRBJ2-1, with D unresolved. The CDR3 length is 15 residues. The V end was cut by 3 bases, the J end by 5 bases, with 15 bases between. The germline CDR1 and CDR2 sequences are SGDLS and YYNGEE.

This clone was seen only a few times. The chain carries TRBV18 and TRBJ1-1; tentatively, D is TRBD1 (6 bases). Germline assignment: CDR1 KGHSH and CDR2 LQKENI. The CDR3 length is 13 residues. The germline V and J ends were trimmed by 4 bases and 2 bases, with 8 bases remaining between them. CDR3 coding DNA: TGTGCCAGCTCACGGGACATTAACACTGAAGCTTTCTTT. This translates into CASSRDINTEAFF. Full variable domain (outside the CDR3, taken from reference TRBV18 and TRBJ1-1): NAGVMQNPRHLVRRRGQEARLRCSPMKGHSHVYWYRQLPEEGLKFMVYLQKENIIDESGMPKERFSAEFPKEGPSILRIQQVVRGDSAAYFCASSRDINTEAFFGQGTRLTVV.

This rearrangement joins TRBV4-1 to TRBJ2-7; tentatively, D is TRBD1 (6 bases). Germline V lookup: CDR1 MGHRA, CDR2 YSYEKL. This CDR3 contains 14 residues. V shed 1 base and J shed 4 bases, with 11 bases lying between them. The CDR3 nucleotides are TGCGCCAGCAGCCAAGGGACAGAGTATTACGAGCAGTACTTC. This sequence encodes CASSQGTEYYEQYF.

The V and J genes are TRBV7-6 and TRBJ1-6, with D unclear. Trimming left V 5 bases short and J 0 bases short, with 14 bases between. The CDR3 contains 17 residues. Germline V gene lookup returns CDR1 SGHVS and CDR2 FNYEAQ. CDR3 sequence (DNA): TGTGCCAGCAGCCCCTCCTCTCCGAGCTCCTATAATTCACCCCTCCACTTT. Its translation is CASSPSSPSSYNSPLHF.

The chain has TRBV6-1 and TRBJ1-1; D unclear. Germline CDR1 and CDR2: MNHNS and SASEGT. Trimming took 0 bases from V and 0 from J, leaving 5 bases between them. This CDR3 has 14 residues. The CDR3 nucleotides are TGTGCCAGCAGTGAAGCAGGGATGAACACTGAAGCTTTCTTT. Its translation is CASSEAGMNTEAFF.

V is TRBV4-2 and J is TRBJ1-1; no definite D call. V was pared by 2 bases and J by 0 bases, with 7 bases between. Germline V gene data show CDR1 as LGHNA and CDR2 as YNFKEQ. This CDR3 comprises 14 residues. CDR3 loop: CASSQTGVNTEAFF. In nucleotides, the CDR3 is TGTGCCAGCAGCCAAACCGGAGTGAACACTGAAGCTTTCTTT.